Shown below are 27 T cell receptor beta chains from a single sample sequenced in a study of identical twins. MiXCR, run by TCRdb on the 5' RACE reads, gives a single entry per CDR3 protein. The table shows under 300,000 distinct CDR3 sequences, with approximately 11% occurring only once. The sample was also linked to a second study, of yellow fever vaccine responses in identical twins.

What was sequenced was memory (CD45RO+) T cells sorted from blood. These receptors were collected from a woman between 18 and 29 years old in good health.

DNA for the CDR3: TGTGCCAGCCGCCCGGTGGCGGCTAATGAGCAGTTCTTC. The encoded protein is CASRPVAANEQFF. The chain is built from TRBV11-1 and TRBJ2-1; D unclear. The V gene lost 8 bases and the J gene lost 7 bases, with 15 bases spanning the gap. The CDR3 is 13 amino acids. In germline, CDR1 is SGHAT, CDR2 FQDESV (reference sequence).

This clonotype was observed a few times. This CDR3 is CASSVGQGAHEQYF. The CDR3 DNA reads as TGTGCCAGCAGCGTGGGACAGGGGGCTCACGAGCAGTACTTC. The chain links TRBV9 to TRBJ2-7, with 12 bases aligning to TRBD1. Germline V gene lookup returns CDR1 SGDLS and CDR2 YYNGEE. The CDR3 has 14 amino acids. V shed 2 bases and J 5 bases; nucleotides not matched to a gene: 2.

This chain uses TRBV5-6 with TRBJ2-5; possible D gene TRBD2, 7 bases. The CDR3 has 13 residues. Trimming removed 4 bases at V and 5 bases at J, with 12 bases between. Per the germline V gene, CDR1 is SGHDT and CDR2 is YYEEEE. DNA of the CDR3: TGTGCCAGCAGCGTCGGGGGGCCGGAGACCCAGTACTTC. Protein sequence: CASSVGGPETQYF. The full variable domain, with the rest looked up from reference TRBV5-6 and TRBJ2-5, is DAGVTQSPTHLIKTRGQQVTLRCSPKSGHDTVSWYQQALGQGPQFIFQYYEEEERQRGNFPDRFSGHQFPNYSSELNVNALLLGDSALYLCASSVGGPETQYFGPGTRLLVL.

The chain carries TRBV3-1 and TRBJ2-5; the D call may be TRBD1 or TRBD2 (5 bases each). This CDR3 is built from 16 residues. V was shortened by 0 bases and J by 5 bases, with 16 bases between the two germline ends. Germline CDR1 reads LGHDT; CDR2 reads YNNKEL (reference sequence). This CDR3 is CASSQDTQGVGETQYF. Written as DNA, the CDR3 is TGTGCCAGCAGCCAAGATACCCAGGGAGTGGGGGAGACCCAGTACTTC.

This clonotype was recorded a few times. The CDR3 here is CASSLEPENQPQHF. The DNA of the CDR3 is TGTGCCAGCAGTTTGGAACCGGAGAATCAGCCCCAGCATTTT. The genes are TRBV12-3 or TRBV12-4 and TRBJ1-5; D remains ambiguous. This CDR3 has 14 amino acids. The V end was cut by 3 bases, the J end by 4 bases, with 10 bases between.

There are a few counts of this clonotype. The genes are TRBV20-1 and TRBJ1-5; 9 bases fit TRBD1. Germline V gene lookup returns CDR1 DFQATT and CDR2 SNEGSKA (reference sequence). CDR3 length equals 14 residues. Germline trimming cut 7 bases from V and 5 bases from J; bases unmatched to any gene: 9. The CDR3 here is CSVQGARMDQPQHF. In nucleotides, the CDR3 is TGCAGTGTACAGGGGGCGCGGATGGATCAGCCCCAGCATTTT.

Only a few counts were recorded for this clonotype. This chain links TRBV12-3 or TRBV12-4 with TRBJ1-2; D gene unclear. With 3 bases removed from V and 7 bases from J, the gap between germline ends came to 9 bases. CDR3 length: 12 amino acids. CDR3 protein: CASSFDRSGYTF. As DNA, the CDR3 is TGTGCCAGCAGTTTCGACCGGAGTGGCTACACCTTC.

The chain employs TRBV25-1 and TRBJ2-1; 9 bases agree with TRBD1. Per germline, CDR1 MGHDK and CDR2 SYGVNS. Trimming removed 7 bases from V and 7 bases from J; junction bases left unmatched: 11. This CDR3 spans 15 amino acids. CDR3 residues: CASTRAGTGFNEQFF. The CDR3 nucleotides are TGTGCCAGCACCAGGGCCGGGACAGGGTTTAATGAGCAGTTCTTC.

The chain has TRBV7-8 and TRBJ2-1, with 7 nucleotides matching TRBD2. Trimming cost V 5 bases and J 9 bases; bases outside gene matches: 16. The CDR3 runs 16 residues. Germline values: CDR1 SGHVS, CDR2 FQNEAQ. Written as DNA, the CDR3 is TGTGCCAGCAGCGGGAAGCGGGGAGGGACGTTACGTGAGCAGTTCTTC. Its translation: CASSGKRGGTLREQFF. The full variable domain, completed using reference TRBV7-8 and TRBJ2-1, is GAGVSQSPRYKVAKRGQDVALRCDPISGHVSLFWYQQALGQGPEFLTYFQNEAQLDKSGLPSDRFFAERPEGSVSTLKIQRTQQEDSAVYLCASSGKRGGTLREQFFGPGTRLTVL.

In this sample, this clonotype turned up many times. CDR3 DNA: TGCGCCAGCAGCTGGGACAGGGGGGAGCAGTTCTTC. The encoded protein is CASSWDRGEQFF. The J gene is TRBJ2-1, the V gene TRBV5-1; 11 nucleotides agree with TRBD1. The V and J ends lost 3 bases and 10 bases, in that order; junction bases with no gene match: 0. CDR1 and CDR2 from the germline V gene are SGHRS and YFSETQ. The CDR3 loop spans 12 amino acids. The complete variable domain, with remaining parts taken from reference TRBV5-1 and TRBJ2-1, reads KAGVTQTPRYLIKTRGQQVTLSCSPISGHRSVSWYQQTPGQGLQFLFEYFSETQRNKGNFPGRFSGRQFSNSRSEMNVSTLELGDSALYLCASSWDRGEQFFGPGTRLTVL.

There are a few counts of this clonotype. The chain links TRBV6-5 to TRBJ1-1; no clear D gene. CDR3 size: 13 residues. Looked up from germline, CDR1 is MNHEY and CDR2 is SVGAGI. Trimming took off 2 bases at V and 3 bases at J, with 7 bases between the two ends. The CDR3 spells CASSYEGYTEAFF. The CDR3, as DNA: TGTGCCAGCAGTTACGAGGGTTACACTGAAGCTTTCTTT.

This clonotype was recorded at least ten times. This chain uses TRBV20-1 with TRBJ1-5; possibly TRBD1 for D (5 bases). Germline-derived CDR1 and CDR2 are DFQATT and SNEGSKA (reference sequence). The CDR3 extends over 14 amino acids. Trimming took off 1 base at V and 2 bases at J, with 9 bases between the two ends. This CDR3 reads CSARGQGGNQPQHF. The CDR3 region has the DNA TGCAGTGCTAGAGGCCAGGGAGGCAATCAGCCCCAGCATTTT.

This chain uses TRBV9 with TRBJ2-1; 9 bases are a match to TRBD1. The CDR3 length is 17 residues. After removal of 0 bases from V and 6 bases from J, the junction contained 10 bases not matched to a gene. Germline V lookup: CDR1 SGDLS, CDR2 YYNGEE. DNA for the CDR3: TGTGCCAGCAGCGTAGGGCCCTGGACAGGGGTCGGCAATGAGCAGTTCTTC. This gives the protein CASSVGPWTGVGNEQFF.

This clonotype occurred once. The chain is built from TRBV9 and TRBJ2-4; 8 positions agree with TRBD1. Germline lookup yields CDR1 SGDLS and CDR2 YYNGEE. The V and J ends lost 0 bases and 8 bases, in that order; junction bases with no gene match: 7. CDR3 length: 15 residues. The CDR3 loop is CASSVVGTGSDIQYF. The CDR3 DNA is TGTGCCAGCAGCGTAGTAGGGACAGGTAGCGACATTCAGTACTTC.

This clonotype was counted many times. The genes are TRBV29-1 and TRBJ2-1; D may match TRBD1 or TRBD2 (7 bases each). Trimming took off 4 bases at V and 10 bases at J, with 17 bases between the two ends. The germline gives CDR1 SQVTM, CDR2 ANQGSEA. The CDR3 has 13 residues. CDR3 sequence reads: CSVGGGTAREQFF. CDR3 DNA: TGCAGCGTTGGGGGAGGGACAGCCAGGGAGCAGTTCTTC.

This clonotype was picked up a small number of times. V usage is TRBV11-1 and J usage is TRBJ2-1; TRBD1 matches 9 bases. Germline V gene lookup returns CDR1 SGHAT and CDR2 FQDESV (reference sequence). The junction had 14 bases not matched to a gene; V was cut back by 5 bases and J by 6 bases. This CDR3 region has 17 residues. In nucleotides, the CDR3 is TGTGCCAGCAGCCCAACTGACAGGGGGAAGCTTTTCAATGAGCAGTTCTTC. Its translation: CASSPTDRGKLFNEQFF. Together with reference TRBV11-1 and TRBJ2-1, the CDR3 gives the full variable domain: EAEVAQSPRYKITEKSQAVAFWCDPISGHATLYWYRQILGQGPELLVQFQDESVVDDSQLPKDRFSAERLKGVDSTLKIQPAELGDSAMYLCASSPTDRGKLFNEQFFGPGTRLTVL.

There are a few counts of this clonotype. The J gene is TRBJ2-3, the V gene TRBV7-9, with D perhaps matching TRBD1 (6 bases). CDR1 is SEHNR, CDR2 FQNEAQ, per germline (reference sequence). V shed 3 bases and J shed 1 base, with 8 bases lying between them. This CDR3 region has 14 residues. The CDR3 DNA reads as TGTGCCAGCAGCTTGGACAGCCGCACAGATACGCAGTATTTT. Amino acids: CASSLDSRTDTQYF.

Ten or more counts support this clonotype. The chain links TRBV4-1 to TRBJ2-1; tentatively, D is TRBD2 (5 bases). The CDR3 consists of 14 residues. The germline gives CDR1 MGHRA, CDR2 YSYEKL. V was pared by 4 bases and J by 8 bases, with 15 bases between. DNA for the CDR3: TGCGCCAGCAGCCTAGTTGGCCTAGCCCATGAGCAGTTCTTC. Translating it yields CASSLVGLAHEQFF.

The chain links TRBV5-1 to TRBJ1-4; D is uncertain. Germline V gene data show CDR1 as SGHRS and CDR2 as YFSETQ. V was shortened by 4 bases and J by 4 bases, with 11 bases between the two germline ends. The CDR3 runs to 14 residues. The CDR3 region has the DNA TGCGCCAGCAGCCGTGACGGACTTAATGAAAAACTGTTTTTT. Amino acids: CASSRDGLNEKLFF.

This clonotype has just a few counts. This chain uses TRBV2 with TRBJ2-1; D is ambiguous. The V gene's germline CDR1 is SNHLY and CDR2 FYNNEI. The germline V and J ends were trimmed by 7 bases and 5 bases, with 9 bases remaining between them. CDR3 size: 12 residues. Here the CDR3 DNA reads TGTGCCAGCAAGATGGATAACAATGAGCAGTTCTTC. Translated: CASKMDNNEQFF.

The genes are TRBV6-1 and TRBJ2-5; possible D gene TRBD2, 6 bases. The germline V and J ends were trimmed by 4 bases and 5 bases, with 17 bases remaining between them. The CDR3 totals 15 residues. Germline CDR1 is MNHNS and CDR2 is SASEGT. The CDR3 nucleotides are TGTGCCAGCAGTGTTGCGGGGCTGATCATGGAGACCCAGTACTTC. Translation gives CASSVAGLIMETQYF.

Only a few counts were recorded for this clonotype. Here the CDR3 reads CASSQVKSSGVEETQYF. DNA for the CDR3: TGTGCCAGCAGCCAAGTGAAGTCTAGCGGGGTGGAGGAGACCCAGTACTTC. The V gene is TRBV4-2, the J gene TRBJ2-5; 9 nucleotides line up with TRBD2. CDR1 is LGHNA, CDR2 YNFKEQ, per germline. J lost 5 bases, V lost 1 base, and 11 bases had no gene match. This CDR3 spans 17 amino acids.

The V gene is TRBV4-2, the J gene TRBJ1-2; D remains unclear. Looked up from germline, CDR1 is LGHNA and CDR2 is YNFKEQ. The CDR3 runs to 14 residues. With 0 bases removed from V and 4 bases from J, the gap between germline ends came to 9 bases. CDR3 coding DNA: TGTGCCAGCAGCCAAGATGAGGCAGTCTATGGCTACACCTTC. Protein sequence: CASSQDEAVYGYTF.

In its sample, this clonotype was seen many times. One junction end does not reproduce the germline sequence, and a read error may be involved. The V gene is TRBV12-3 or TRBV12-4, the J gene TRBJ2-1; 9 bases fit TRBD2. The CDR3 is 15 amino acids. Written as DNA, the CDR3 is TGTGCCAGCAGCTTAGCGGGAGCCCCCTACAATGAGCAGTTCTTC. Its translation: CASSLAGAPYNEQFF.

Only a few counts were recorded for this clonotype. V and J are TRBV6-6 and TRBJ2-5; D is unresolved. Per germline, CDR1 MNHNY and CDR2 SVGAGI (reference sequence). Trimming removed 2 bases at V and 4 bases at J, with 8 bases between. This CDR3 has 13 residues. The CDR3 protein is CASSYGGSETQYF. In DNA, the CDR3 is TGTGCCAGCAGTTACGGCGGTTCAGAGACCCAGTACTTC.

This chain connects TRBV3-1 to TRBJ2-3, with a tentative D call TRBD2 (7 bases). V was trimmed by 0 bases and J by 1 base, leaving 14 bases between them. Germline-derived CDR1 and CDR2 are LGHDT and YNNKEL (reference sequence). The length of the CDR3 is 17 residues. The CDR3 sequence is CASSQDLVGGGTDTQYF. Written as DNA, the CDR3 is TGTGCCAGCAGCCAAGATCTCGTAGGGGGGGGCACAGATACGCAGTATTTT.

This clonotype has ten or more counts. The V call is TRBV5-6, the J call TRBJ2-7; no firm D call. Germline V lookup: CDR1 SGHDT, CDR2 YYEEEE. The CDR3 has 15 residues. Deletions cut 3 bases from V and 2 bases from J, with 15 bases between. The CDR3: CASSYKTSGTYEQYF. CDR3 DNA sequence: TGTGCCAGCAGCTACAAGACATCCGGAACCTACGAGCAGTACTTC.